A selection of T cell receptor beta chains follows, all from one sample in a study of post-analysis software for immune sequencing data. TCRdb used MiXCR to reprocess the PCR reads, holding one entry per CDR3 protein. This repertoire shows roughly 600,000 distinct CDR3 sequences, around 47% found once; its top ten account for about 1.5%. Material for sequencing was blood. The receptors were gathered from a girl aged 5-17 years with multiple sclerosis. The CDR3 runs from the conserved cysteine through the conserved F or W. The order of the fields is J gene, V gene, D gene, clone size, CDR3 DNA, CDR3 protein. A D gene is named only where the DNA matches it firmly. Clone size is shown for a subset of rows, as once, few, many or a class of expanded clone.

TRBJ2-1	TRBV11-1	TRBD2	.	TGTGCCAGCAGCTTAACGACTTATATCCCCACTAGCGGGAGATTTGGCAATGAGCAGTTCTTC	CASSLTTYIPTSGRFGNEQFF
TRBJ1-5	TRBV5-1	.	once	TGCGCCAGCAGCCTCCGTGGTCCCGGCAGGGCGGTAAGCAATCAGCCCCAGCATTTT	CASSLRGPGRAVSNQPQHF
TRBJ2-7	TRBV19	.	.	TGTGCCAGTAGTATCAGCGGCGAGGGTTCCTACGAGCAGTACTTC	CASSISGEGSYEQYF
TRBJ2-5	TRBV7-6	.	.	TGTGCCAGCGCGCGGGGGCGTCAAGAGACCCAGTACTTC	CASARGRQETQYF
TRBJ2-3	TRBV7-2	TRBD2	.	TGTGCCAGCAGCTTAGGGCGGGGGGGCGGAGCAGATACGCAGTATTTT	CASSLGRGGGADTQYF
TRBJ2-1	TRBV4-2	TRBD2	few	TGTGCCAGCAGCCAAGATTTTTATTTTAAGGGCGGGAGACACAATGAGCAGTTCTTC	CASSQDFYFKGGRHNEQFF
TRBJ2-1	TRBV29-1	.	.	TGCAGCGTGTTCCCGGGGGACGAGCAGTTCTTC	CSVFPGDEQFF
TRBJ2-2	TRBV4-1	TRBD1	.	TGCGCCAGCAGCCAAGTGTGGACAGGCTTGAACACCGGGGAGCTGTTTTTT	CASSQVWTGLNTGELFF
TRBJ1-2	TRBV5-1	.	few	TGCGCCAGCAGCTTCCGGACAAGTGGTGGCTACACCTTC	CASSFRTSGGYTF
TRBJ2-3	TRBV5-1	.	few	TGCGCCAGCAGCTTTGACAACACAGATACGCAGTATTTT	CASSFDNTDTQYF
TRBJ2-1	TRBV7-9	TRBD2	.	TGTGCCAGCAGCTTAGGTCGGCTAGCGGGGGGGCCAAACTACAATGAGCAGTTCTTC	CASSLGRLAGGPNYNEQFF
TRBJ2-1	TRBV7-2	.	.	TGTGCCAGCAGCTTAGAGGGTCAACGCTACAATGAGCAGTTCTTC	CASSLEGQRYNEQFF
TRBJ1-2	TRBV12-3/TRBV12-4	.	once	TGTGCCAGCAGTTTAGGCCCTGCTCTCGGCTACACCTTC	CASSLGPALGYTF
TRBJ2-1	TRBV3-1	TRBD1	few	TGTGCTAGCAGCCAAACGATGCTTTGGGACAGCAATGAGCAGTTCTTC	CASSQTMLWDSNEQFF
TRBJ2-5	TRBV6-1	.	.	TGTGCCAGCAGTGAATTAGGAGGGCAAGAGACCCAGTACTTC	CASSELGGQETQYF
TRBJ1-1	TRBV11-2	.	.	TGTGCCAGCAGCTTATATCAGGGTACCCCTGAAGCTTTCTTT	CASSLYQGTPEAFF
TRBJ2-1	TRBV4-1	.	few	TGCGCCAGCAGCCTCCCAGCCGATGAGCAGTTCTTC	CASSLPADEQFF
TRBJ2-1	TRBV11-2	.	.	TGTGCCAGCAGGGTGGGGGGATTCAATGAGCAGTTCTTC	CASRVGGFNEQFF
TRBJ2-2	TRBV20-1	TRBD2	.	TGCAGTGCGGTAGCGGGAGGGAGGACCGGGGAGCTGTTTTTT	CSAVAGGRTGELFF
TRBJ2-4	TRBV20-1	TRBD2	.	TGCAGTGCTAGATATAGCGGGGGAGACATTCAGTACTTC	CSARYSGGDIQYF